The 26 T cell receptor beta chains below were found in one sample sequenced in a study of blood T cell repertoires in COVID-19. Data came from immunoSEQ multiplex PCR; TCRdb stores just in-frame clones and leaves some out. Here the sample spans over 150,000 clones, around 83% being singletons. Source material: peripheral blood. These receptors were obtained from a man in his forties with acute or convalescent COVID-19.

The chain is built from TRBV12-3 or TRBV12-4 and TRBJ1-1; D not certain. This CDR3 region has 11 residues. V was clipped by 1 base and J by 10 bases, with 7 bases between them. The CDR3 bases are TGTGCCAGCAGTTTAGGGCTCTTAGCTTTCTTT. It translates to CASSLGLLAFF.

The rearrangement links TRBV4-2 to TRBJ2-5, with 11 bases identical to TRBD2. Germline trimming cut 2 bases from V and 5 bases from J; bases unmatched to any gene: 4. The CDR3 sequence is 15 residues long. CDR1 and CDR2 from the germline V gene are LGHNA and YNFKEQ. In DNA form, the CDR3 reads TGTGCCAGCAGCCAACTAGCGGGGGGTACCGAGACCCAGTACTTC. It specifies CASSQLAGGTETQYF.

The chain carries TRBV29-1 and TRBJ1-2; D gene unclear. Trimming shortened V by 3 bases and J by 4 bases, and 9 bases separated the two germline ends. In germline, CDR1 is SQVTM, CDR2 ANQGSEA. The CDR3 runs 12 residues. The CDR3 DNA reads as TGCAGCGTTGAGATCGTGAGCTATGGCTACACCTTC. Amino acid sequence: CSVEIVSYGYTF.

CDR3 residues: CASSLGFSTEFTEAFF. The CDR3, as DNA: TGTGCCAGCAGCTTAGGCTTTTCGACAGAATTCACTGAAGCTTTCTTT. The chain couples TRBV11-2 to TRBJ1-1; TRBD1 is a possible D gene (5 bases). V was clipped by 1 base and J by 4 bases, with 16 bases between them. CDR3 length equals 16 residues. CDR1 is SGHAT, CDR2 FQNNGV, per germline.

CDR3 sequence: CASSSRTGNYGYTF. CDR3 DNA sequence: TGTGCCAGCAGCTCAAGGACGGGAAACTATGGCTACACCTTC. This chain joins TRBV7-8 and TRBJ1-2; no definite D call. The CDR3 runs to 14 residues. Germline CDR1 and CDR2: SGHVS and FQNEAQ. The V end was cut by 4 bases, the J end by 2 bases, with 11 bases between.

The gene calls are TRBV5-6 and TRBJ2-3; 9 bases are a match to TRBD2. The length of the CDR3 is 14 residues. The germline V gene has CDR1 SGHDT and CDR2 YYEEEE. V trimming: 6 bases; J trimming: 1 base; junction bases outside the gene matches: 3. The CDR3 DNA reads TGTGCCAGCATGGGACTAGCCCGCACAGATACGCAGTATTTT. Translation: CASMGLARTDTQYF.

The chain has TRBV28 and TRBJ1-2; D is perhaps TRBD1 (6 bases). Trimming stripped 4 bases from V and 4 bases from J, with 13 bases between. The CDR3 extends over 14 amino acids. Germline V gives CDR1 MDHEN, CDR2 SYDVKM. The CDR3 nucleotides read TGTGCCAGCAGTTCCTCGGGACACCCCTATGGCTACACCTTC. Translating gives CASSSSGHPYGYTF.

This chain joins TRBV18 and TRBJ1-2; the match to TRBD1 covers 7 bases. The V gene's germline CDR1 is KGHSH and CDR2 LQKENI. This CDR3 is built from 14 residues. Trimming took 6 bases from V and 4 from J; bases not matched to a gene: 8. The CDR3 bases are TGTGCCAGCTCTGAAGGGACAGACTTCTATGGCTACACCTTC. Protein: CASSEGTDFYGYTF.

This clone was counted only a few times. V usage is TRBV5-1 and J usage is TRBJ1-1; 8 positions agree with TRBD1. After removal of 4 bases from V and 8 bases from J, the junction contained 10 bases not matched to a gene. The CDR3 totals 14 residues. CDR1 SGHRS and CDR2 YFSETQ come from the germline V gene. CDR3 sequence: CASSPRPGTGEAFF. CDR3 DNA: TGCGCCAGCAGCCCCCGGCCAGGGACAGGCGAAGCTTTCTTT.

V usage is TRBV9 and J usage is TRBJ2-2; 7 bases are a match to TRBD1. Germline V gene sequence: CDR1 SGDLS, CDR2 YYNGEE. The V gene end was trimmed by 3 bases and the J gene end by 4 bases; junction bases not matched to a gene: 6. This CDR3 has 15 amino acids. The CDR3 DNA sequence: TGTGCCAGCAGCGCGACAGGGAGCGGCACCGGGGAGCTGTTTTTT. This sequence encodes CASSATGSGTGELFF.

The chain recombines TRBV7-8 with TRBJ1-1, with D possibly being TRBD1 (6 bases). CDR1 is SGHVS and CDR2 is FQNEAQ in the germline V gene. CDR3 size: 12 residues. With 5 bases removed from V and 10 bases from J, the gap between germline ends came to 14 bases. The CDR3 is CASSRQTGPAFF. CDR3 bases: TGTGCCAGCAGCCGACAGACAGGACCAGCTTTCTTT.

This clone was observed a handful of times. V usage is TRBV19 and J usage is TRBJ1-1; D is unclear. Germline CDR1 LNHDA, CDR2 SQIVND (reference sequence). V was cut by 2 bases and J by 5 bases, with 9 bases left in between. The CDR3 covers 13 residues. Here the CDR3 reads CASSIKKETEAFF. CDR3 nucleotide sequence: TGTGCCAGTAGTATAAAGAAGGAGACTGAAGCTTTCTTT.

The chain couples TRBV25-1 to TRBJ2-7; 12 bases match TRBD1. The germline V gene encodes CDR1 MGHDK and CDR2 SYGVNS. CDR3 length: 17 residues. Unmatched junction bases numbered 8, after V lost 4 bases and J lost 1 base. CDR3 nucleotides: TGTGCCAGCAGTGCCTCGGGACAGGGGGCCTTGTCCTACGAGCAGTACTTC. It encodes CASSASGQGALSYEQYF.

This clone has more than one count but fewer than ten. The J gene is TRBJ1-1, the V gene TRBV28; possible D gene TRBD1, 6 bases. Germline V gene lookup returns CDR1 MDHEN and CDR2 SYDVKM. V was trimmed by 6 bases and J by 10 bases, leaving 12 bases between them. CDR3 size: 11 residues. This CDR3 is CASSRGRGAFF. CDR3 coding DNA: TGTGCCAGCAGCAGGGGCAGGGGAGCTTTCTTT.

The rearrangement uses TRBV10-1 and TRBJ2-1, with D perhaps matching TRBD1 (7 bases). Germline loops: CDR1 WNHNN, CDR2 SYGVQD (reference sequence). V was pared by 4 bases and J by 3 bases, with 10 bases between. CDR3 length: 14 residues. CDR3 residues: CASSGGTDYNEQFF. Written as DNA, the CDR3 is TGCGCCAGCAGTGGCGGGACAGACTACAATGAGCAGTTCTTC.

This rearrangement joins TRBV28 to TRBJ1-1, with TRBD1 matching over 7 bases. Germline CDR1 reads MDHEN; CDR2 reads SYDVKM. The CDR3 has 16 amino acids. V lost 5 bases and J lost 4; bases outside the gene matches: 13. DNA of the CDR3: TGTGCCAGCAGTAACGACCGAAGGGGGCAGAGCACTGAAGCTTTCTTT. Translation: CASSNDRRGQSTEAFF.

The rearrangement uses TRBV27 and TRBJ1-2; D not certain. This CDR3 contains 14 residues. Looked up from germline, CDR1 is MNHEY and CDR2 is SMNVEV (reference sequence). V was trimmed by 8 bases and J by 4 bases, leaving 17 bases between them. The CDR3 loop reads CASRPGRTSYGYTF. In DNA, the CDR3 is TGTGCCAGCCGCCCCGGGAGAACCTCCTATGGCTACACCTTC.

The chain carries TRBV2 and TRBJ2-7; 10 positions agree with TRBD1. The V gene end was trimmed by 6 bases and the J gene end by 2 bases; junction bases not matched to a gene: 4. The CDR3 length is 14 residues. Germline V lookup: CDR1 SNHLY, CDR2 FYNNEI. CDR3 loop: CASRRQGATYEQYF. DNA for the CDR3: TGTGCCAGCAGACGACAGGGGGCTACCTACGAGCAGTACTTC.

The CDR3 sequence: CASSFAGGPGDTQYF. The CDR3 nucleotides read TGTGCCAGCAGCTTTGCGGGGGGGCCCGGGGATACGCAGTATTTT. The rearrangement joins TRBV5-4 to TRBJ2-3; TRBD2 agrees at 9 bases. The germline gives CDR1 SGHNT, CDR2 YYREEE (reference sequence). J lost 6 bases, V lost 2 bases, and 7 bases had no gene match. This CDR3 is built from 15 residues.

In nucleotides, the CDR3 is TGTGCCAGTACCCAACCGGGACAGGGGACGGGCTACACCTTC. Amino acids: CASTQPGQGTGYTF. The chain has TRBV19 and TRBJ1-2; 10 bases are shared with TRBD1. Per the germline V gene, CDR1 is LNHDA and CDR2 is SQIVND (reference sequence). Losses at the gene ends were 7 bases for V and 8 bases for J; bases not matched to a gene: 10. This CDR3 has 14 amino acids. The full variable domain, rest sourced from reference TRBV19 and TRBJ1-2, is DGGITQSPKYLFRKEGQNVTLSCEQNLNHDAMYWYRQDPGQGLRLIYYSQIVNDFQKGDIAEGYSVSREKKESFPLTVTSAQKNPTAFYLCASTQPGQGTGYTFGSGTRLTVV.

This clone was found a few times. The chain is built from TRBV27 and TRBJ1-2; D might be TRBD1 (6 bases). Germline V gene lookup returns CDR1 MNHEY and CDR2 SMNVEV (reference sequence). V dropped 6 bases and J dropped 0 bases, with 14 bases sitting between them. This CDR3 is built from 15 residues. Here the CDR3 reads CASRLKQGPNYGYTF. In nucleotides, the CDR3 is TGTGCCAGCAGACTCAAACAGGGACCTAACTATGGCTACACCTTC.

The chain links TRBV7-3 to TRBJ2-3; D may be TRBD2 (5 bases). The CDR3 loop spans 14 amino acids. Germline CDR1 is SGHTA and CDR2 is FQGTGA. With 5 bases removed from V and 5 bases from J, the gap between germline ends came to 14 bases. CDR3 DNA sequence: TGTGCCAGCAGCATAAGCGGAGGTAGAGATACGCAGTATTTT. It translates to CASSISGGRDTQYF.

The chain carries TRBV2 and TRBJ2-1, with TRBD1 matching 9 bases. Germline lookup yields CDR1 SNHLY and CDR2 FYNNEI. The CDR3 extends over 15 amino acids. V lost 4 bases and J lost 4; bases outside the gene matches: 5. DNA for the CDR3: TGTGCCAGCAGTGCCAGGGGGACAGGGTACAATGAGCAGTTCTTC. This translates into CASSARGTGYNEQFF.

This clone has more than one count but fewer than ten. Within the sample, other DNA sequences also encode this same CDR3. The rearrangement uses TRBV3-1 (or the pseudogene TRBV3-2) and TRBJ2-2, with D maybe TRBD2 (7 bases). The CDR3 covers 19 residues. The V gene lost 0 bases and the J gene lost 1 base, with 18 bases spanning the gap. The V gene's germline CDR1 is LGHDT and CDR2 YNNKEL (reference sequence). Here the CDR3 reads CASSQEGGGSSLNTGELFF. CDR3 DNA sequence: TGTGCCAGCAGCCAAGAGGGAGGGGGTTCCTCTCTGAACACCGGGGAGCTGTTTTTT.

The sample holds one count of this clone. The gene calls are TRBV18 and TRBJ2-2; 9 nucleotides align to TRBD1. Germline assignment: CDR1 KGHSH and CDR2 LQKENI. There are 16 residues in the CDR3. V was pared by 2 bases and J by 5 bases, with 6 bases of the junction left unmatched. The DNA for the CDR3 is TGTGCCAGCTCACCAGGCCGGACAGGGGATACCGGGGAGCTGTTTTTT. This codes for CASSPGRTGDTGELFF.

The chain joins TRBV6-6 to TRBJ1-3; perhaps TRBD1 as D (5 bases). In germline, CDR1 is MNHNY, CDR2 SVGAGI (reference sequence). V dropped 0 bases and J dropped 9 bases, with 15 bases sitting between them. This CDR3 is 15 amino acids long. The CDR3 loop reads CASSYSGVAGSTIYF. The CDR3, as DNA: TGTGCCAGCAGTTACTCGGGGGTGGCGGGGTCCACCATATATTTT.